Below, 26 T cell receptor beta chains from the same sample are listed, as sequenced in a study of untreated major depressive disorder. This table comes from immunoSEQ multiplex PCR, and its TCRdb copy is limited to in-frame clones, with some not included. The sample includes 20,000 or so clones, more than 75% seen only once; the top ten take about 0.8%. The specimen sequenced was CD4+ T cells from PBMCs. The receptor source for this set is a woman in her twenties or thirties in good health.

As for this clone: The sample holds other DNA sequences that translate to the same CDR3. The rearrangement uses TRBV29-1 and TRBJ1-1, with D possibly TRBD1 on 5 matching bases. Germline values: CDR1 SQVTM, CDR2 ANQGSEA. The CDR3 covers 14 residues. Trimming pared 5 bases from V and 1 base from J, leaving 14 bases between. CDR3 sequence (DNA): TGCAGCGTTAAGGGCAGGGTGACGAACACTGAAGCTTTCTTT. Encoded protein: CSVKGRVTNTEAFF.

The rearrangement joins TRBV30 to TRBJ2-1, with TRBD2 identical over 7 bases. In germline, CDR1 is GTSNPN, CDR2 SVGIG (reference sequence). This CDR3 has 12 amino acids. Germline trimming cut 1 base from V and 6 bases from J; bases unmatched to any gene: 0. The CDR3 reads CAWSAGGNEQFF. DNA of the CDR3: TGTGCCTGGAGTGCGGGAGGCAATGAGCAGTTCTTC.

The rearrangement joins TRBV7-9 to TRBJ2-5; D might be TRBD2 (5 bases). The CDR3 length is 12 residues. Germline loops: CDR1 SEHNR, CDR2 FQNEAQ (reference sequence). V was trimmed by 5 bases and J by 5 bases, leaving 9 bases between them. In DNA, the CDR3 is TGTGCCAGCAGCCGGGGTAGCGAGACCCAGTACTTC. It yields the protein CASSRGSETQYF. The full variable domain, in which reference TRBV7-9 and TRBJ2-5 provide the parts outside the CDR3, is DTGVSQNPRHKITKRGQNVTFRCDPISEHNRLYWYRQTLGQGPEFLTYFQNEAQLEKSRLLSDRFSAERPKGSFSTLEIQRTEQGDSAMYLCASSRGSETQYFGPGTRLLVL.

The genes are TRBV10-3 and TRBJ2-1, with 14 bases aligning to TRBD2. Germline CDR1 reads ENHRY; CDR2 reads SYGVKD. This CDR3 is 20 amino acids long. The V and J ends lost 4 bases and 0 bases, in that order; junction bases with no gene match: 11. Written as DNA, the CDR3 is TGTGCCATCAGTGCCCCGACAGGGACTAGCGGGAGAAGCTCCTACAATGAGCAGTTCTTC. Encoded protein: CAISAPTGTSGRSSYNEQFF.

The V call is TRBV4-1, the J call TRBJ2-3; TRBD2 agrees at 10 bases. The length of the CDR3 is 19 residues. Germline V gives CDR1 MGHRA, CDR2 YSYEKL. The junction had 13 bases not matched to a gene; V was cut back by 1 base and J by 3 bases. The chain's CDR3 is CASSQGAGGPRLRTDTQYF. The DNA of the CDR3 is TGCGCCAGCAGCCAAGGAGCGGGAGGGCCAAGGTTGCGTACAGATACGCAGTATTTT.

The chain carries TRBV18 and TRBJ2-2; 10 bases fit TRBD2. The V gene's germline CDR1 is KGHSH and CDR2 LQKENI. Trimming removed 5 bases from V and 5 bases from J; junction bases left unmatched: 5. CDR3 length equals 15 residues. The CDR3 sequence is CASSVTSGITGELFF. The CDR3 nucleotides read TGTGCCAGCTCAGTCACTAGCGGGATAACCGGGGAGCTGTTTTTT.

The V gene is TRBV29-1, the J gene TRBJ2-1, with D maybe TRBD2 (5 bases). Looked up from germline, CDR1 is SQVTM and CDR2 is ANQGSEA. V lost 0 bases to trimming and J lost 7 bases, with 19 bases between them. The CDR3 covers 16 residues. The CDR3 sequence is CSVEDHPGLVGNEQFF. The CDR3 DNA follows: TGCAGCGTTGAAGATCACCCGGGATTGGTTGGGAATGAGCAGTTCTTC.

The chain employs TRBV4-2 and TRBJ2-1; TRBD1 agrees at 12 bases. Germline V lookup: CDR1 LGHNA, CDR2 YNFKEQ. CDR3 size: 17 residues. J was trimmed by 5 bases and V by 3 bases; bases with no gene match: 8. The CDR3 DNA reads as TGTGCCAGCAGCCACTCCCAGGGGACAGGGGGCCACAATGAGCAGTTCTTC. Encoded protein: CASSHSQGTGGHNEQFF.

The CDR3 nucleotides are TGTGCCAGCAGTGTGGAGGGGGCAGGGACAAATCAGCCCCAGCATTTT. This codes for CASSVEGAGTNQPQHF. The chain has TRBV6-1 and TRBJ1-5; 7 nucleotides agree with TRBD1. This CDR3 is 16 amino acids long. The ends lost 4 bases at V and 4 bases at J; junction bases unmatched: 10. Germline CDR1 MNHNS, CDR2 SASEGT.

The V gene is TRBV5-6, the J gene TRBJ2-2; D remains unclear. V was trimmed by 4 bases and J by 6 bases, leaving 19 bases between them. Germline V CDR1 and CDR2: SGHDT, YYEEEE. This CDR3 is 16 amino acids long. The CDR3 sequence is CASSQDPIRPAGELFF. In nucleotides, the CDR3 is TGTGCCAGCAGCCAAGACCCGATTAGACCGGCCGGGGAGCTGTTTTTT.

CDR3 in amino acids: CASSVGSKETQYF. The CDR3, as DNA: TGTGCCAGCAGCGTGGGGTCTAAAGAGACCCAGTACTTC. The chain combines TRBV9 with TRBJ2-5; no reliable D call. The CDR3 has 13 residues. The V gene lost 2 bases and the J gene lost 3 bases, with 8 bases spanning the gap. Germline lookup yields CDR1 SGDLS and CDR2 YYNGEE.

The genes are TRBV19 and TRBJ2-7; possible D gene TRBD1, 6 bases. The CDR3 loop spans 14 amino acids. CDR1 and CDR2 from the germline V gene are LNHDA and SQIVND (reference sequence). The V end was cut by 5 bases, the J end by 1 base, with 12 bases between. CDR3 DNA: TGTGCCAGTAGTCCCCGACAGGCTTCCTACGAGCAGTACTTC. Translated: CASSPRQASYEQYF.

This clone was observed a single time. The chain links TRBV5-1 to TRBJ2-1; D is undetermined. V lost 3 bases to trimming and J lost 7 bases, with 8 bases between them. The germline gives CDR1 SGHRS, CDR2 YFSETQ. The CDR3 totals 12 residues. The CDR3, as DNA: TGCGCCAGCAGCTCATTCGGGAATGAGCAGTTCTTC. This sequence encodes CASSSFGNEQFF.

This clone was picked up one time. The J gene is TRBJ1-6, the V gene TRBV30, with TRBD1 matching 7 bases. The CDR3 length is 16 residues. V dropped 0 bases and J dropped 7; count of bases not matched to a gene: 9. The germline CDR1 and CDR2 sequences are GTSNPN and SVGIG (reference sequence). The CDR3 loop reads CAWSVRVTGFNSPLHF. For the CDR3, the DNA is TGTGCCTGGAGTGTACGGGTGACAGGGTTCAATTCACCCCTCCACTTT.

The rearrangement joins TRBV20-1 to TRBJ2-7, with unresolved D. This CDR3 is built from 11 residues. The germline V gene has CDR1 DFQATT and CDR2 SNEGSKA (reference sequence). CDR3 DNA sequence: TGCAGCACTGGCAGTTCCTACGAGCAGTACTTC. It is translated as CSTGSSYEQYF.

The CDR3 DNA sequence: TGTGCCAGCAGCCCCGGTGGAGCCGGGCGAGAGACCCAGTACTTC. It encodes CASSPGGAGRETQYF. This chain connects TRBV7-2 to TRBJ2-5; unclear D gene. Trimming cost V 5 bases and J 4 bases, with 17 bases left between them. The CDR3 consists of 15 residues. Germline V gene sequence: CDR1 SGHTA, CDR2 FQGNSA.

V gene TRBV19 combines with J gene TRBJ1-2; possible D gene TRBD1, 6 bases. CDR3 size: 13 residues. V dropped 6 bases and J dropped 2 bases, with 10 bases sitting between them. Germline lookup yields CDR1 LNHDA and CDR2 SQIVND (reference sequence). The CDR3 nucleotides read TGTGCCAGTAGCCAGGGGCCCAACTATGGCTACACCTTC. Its translation is CASSQGPNYGYTF. Full variable domain (remainder filled in from reference TRBV19 and TRBJ1-2): DGGITQSPKYLFRKEGQNVTLSCEQNLNHDAMYWYRQDPGQGLRLIYYSQIVNDFQKGDIAEGYSVSREKKESFPLTVTSAQKNPTAFYLCASSQGPNYGYTFGSGTRLTVV.

The chain uses TRBV5-6 and TRBJ2-3; 7 nucleotides agree with TRBD2. The CDR3 sequence is 14 residues long. Looked up from germline, CDR1 is SGHDT and CDR2 is YYEEEE. Losses at the gene ends were 2 bases for V and 0 bases for J; bases not matched to a gene: 0. The CDR3 region is CASSFSGSTDTQYF. CDR3 in DNA: TGTGCCAGCAGCTTTAGCGGGAGCACAGATACGCAGTATTTT.

The CDR3: CASSSMPGNTIYF. DNA for the CDR3: TGCGCCAGCAGCTCAATGCCTGGAAACACCATATATTTT. This chain connects TRBV5-1 to TRBJ1-3; D unclear. V was pared by 3 bases and J by 2 bases, with 6 bases between. This CDR3 contains 13 residues. Germline loops: CDR1 SGHRS, CDR2 YFSETQ.

CDR3 DNA: TGCGCCAGCAGCTTTGGACGACTAGCGGGAGAAGTAAATGAGCAGTTCTTC. Translating gives CASSFGRLAGEVNEQFF. This rearrangement joins TRBV5-1 to TRBJ2-1; 12 bases agree with TRBD2. V shed 2 bases and J 7 bases; nucleotides not matched to a gene: 10. Per germline, CDR1 SGHRS and CDR2 YFSETQ. This CDR3 has 17 amino acids.

The genes are TRBV29-1 and TRBJ1-4, with a possible D match to TRBD1 (5 bases). The CDR3 spans 15 residues. In germline, CDR1 is SQVTM, CDR2 ANQGSEA. V was shortened by 4 bases and J by 10 bases, with 22 bases between the two germline ends. The CDR3 bases are TGCAGCGTTGGGACGGGATTCGGGGGGGAACCAAAACTGTTTTTT. Its protein product is CSVGTGFGGEPKLFF. Filled out from reference TRBV29-1 and TRBJ1-4, the complete variable domain reads SAVISQKPSRDICQRGTSLTIQCQVDSQVTMMFWYRQQPGQSLTLIATANQGSEATYESGFVIDKFPISRPNLTFSTLTVSNMSPEDSSIYLCSVGTGFGGEPKLFFGSGTQLSVL.

The chain uses TRBV7-8 and TRBJ1-2, with 7 bases matching TRBD1. V trimming: 1 base; J trimming: 6 bases; junction bases outside the gene matches: 8. The CDR3 runs to 15 residues. CDR1 is SGHVS and CDR2 is FQNEAQ in the germline V gene. DNA for the CDR3: TGTGCCAGCAGCTTAGGTAGAGGGGGCTGGGATGGCTACACCTTC. Translation: CASSLGRGGWDGYTF.

The V call is TRBV2, the J call TRBJ2-6; maybe TRBD1 (6 bases). The V end lost 8 bases, the J end lost 0 bases, and 14 bases lay between the germline ends. CDR1 and CDR2 (germline): SNHLY, FYNNEI. The CDR3 contains 16 residues. The CDR3 here is CASSWQGISGANVLTF. The CDR3 nucleotides read TGTGCCAGCTCGTGGCAGGGGATCTCTGGGGCCAACGTCCTGACTTTC.

V gene TRBV14 combines with J gene TRBJ1-4, with 8 positions matching TRBD1. The CDR3 runs to 15 residues. V trimming: 4 bases; J trimming: 7 bases; junction bases outside the gene matches: 8. Looked up from germline, CDR1 is SGHDN and CDR2 is FVKESK. CDR3 sequence reads: CASSPSQGAGEKLFF. CDR3 DNA: TGTGCCAGCAGCCCGTCCCAGGGGGCGGGTGAAAAACTGTTTTTT. Combining the CDR3 with reference TRBV14 and TRBJ1-4 gives the whole variable domain EAGVTQFPSHSVIEKGQTVTLRCDPISGHDNLYWYRRVMGKEIKFLLHFVKESKQDESGMPNNRFLAERTGGTYSTLKVQPAELEDSGVYFCASSPSQGAGEKLFFGSGTQLSVL.

The genes are TRBV10-3 and TRBJ2-7; D might be TRBD1 (5 bases). V lost 4 bases, J lost 0 bases, and 10 bases lay in between. Germline CDR1 ENHRY, CDR2 SYGVKD. CDR3 length equals 14 residues. CDR3: CAISAGLLSYEQYF. Here the CDR3 DNA reads TGTGCCATCAGTGCAGGGCTGCTCTCCTACGAGCAGTACTTC.

In DNA form, the CDR3 reads TGTGCCAGTAGAGGATACTCTGCTGGAAACACCATATATTTT. This encodes CASRGYSAGNTIYF. The chain uses TRBV2 and TRBJ1-3; D is ambiguous. The CDR3 length is 14 residues. V lost 9 bases to trimming and J lost 2 bases, with 14 bases between them. The germline CDR1 and CDR2 sequences are SNHLY and FYNNEI.